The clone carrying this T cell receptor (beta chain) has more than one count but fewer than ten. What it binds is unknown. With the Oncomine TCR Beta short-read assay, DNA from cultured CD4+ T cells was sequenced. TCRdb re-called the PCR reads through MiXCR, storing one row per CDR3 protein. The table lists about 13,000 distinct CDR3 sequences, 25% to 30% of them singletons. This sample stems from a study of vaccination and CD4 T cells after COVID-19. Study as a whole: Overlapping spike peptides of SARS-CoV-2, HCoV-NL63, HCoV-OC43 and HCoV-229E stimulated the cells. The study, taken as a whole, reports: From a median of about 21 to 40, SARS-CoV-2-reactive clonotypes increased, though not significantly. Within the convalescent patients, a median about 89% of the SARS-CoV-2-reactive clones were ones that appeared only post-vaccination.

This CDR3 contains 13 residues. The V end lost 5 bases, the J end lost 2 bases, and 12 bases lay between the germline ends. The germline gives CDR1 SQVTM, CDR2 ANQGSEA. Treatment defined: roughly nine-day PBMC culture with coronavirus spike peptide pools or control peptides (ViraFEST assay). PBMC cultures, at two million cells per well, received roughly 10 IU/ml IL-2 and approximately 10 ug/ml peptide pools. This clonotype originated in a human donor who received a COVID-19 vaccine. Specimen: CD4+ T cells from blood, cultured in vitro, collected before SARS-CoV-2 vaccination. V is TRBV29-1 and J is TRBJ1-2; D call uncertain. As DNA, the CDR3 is TGCAGCGTTAAAGGGTCCTTGAACTATGGCTACACCTTC. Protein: CSVKGSLNYGYTF. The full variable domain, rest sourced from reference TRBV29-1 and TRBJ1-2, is SAVISQKPSRDICQRGTSLTIQCQVDSQVTMMFWYRQQPGQSLTLIATANQGSEATYESGFVIDKFPISRPNLTFSTLTVSNMSPEDSSIYLCSVKGSLNYGYTFGSGTRLTVV.